The rows below give T cell receptor beta chains drawn from one sample of a study of cytomegalovirus exposure and HLA in healthy donors. Method: immunoSEQ multiplex PCR; TCRdb's copy keeps in-frame clones and lacks some. This table has around 100,000 clones, around 80% appearing once. Sequencing was carried out using PBMCs. These receptors came from a young man in good health and CMV-seronegative. Both conserved end residues are part of each CDR3. D genes are given only for firm matches. The size field is filled for only some rows; it gives once, few, many or a size class.

v_gene: TRBV6-1
j_gene: TRBJ2-1
abundance: .
d_gene: TRBD2
CDR3nt: TGTGCCAGCAGATTACTAGCGGGAGACAATGAGCAGTTCTTC
CDR3aa: CASRLLAGDNEQFF

v_gene: TRBV5-1
j_gene: TRBJ2-5
abundance: .
d_gene: .
CDR3nt: TGCGCCAGCAGCCTCCTTCGCAGGCAAGAGACCCAGTACTTC
CDR3aa: CASSLLRRQETQYF

v_gene: TRBV6-4
j_gene: TRBJ2-3
abundance: .
d_gene: .
CDR3nt: TGTGCCAGCAGTGCGGGAGTGGGGAGCACAGATACGCAGTATTTT
CDR3aa: CASSAGVGSTDTQYF

v_gene: TRBV5-1
j_gene: TRBJ1-1
abundance: once
d_gene: .
CDR3nt: TGCGCCAGCAGCCATCCGACAGGTGACACTGAAGCTTTCTTT
CDR3aa: CASSHPTGDTEAFF

v_gene: TRBV5-1
j_gene: TRBJ1-2
abundance: .
d_gene: .
CDR3nt: TGCGCCAGCAGCTTGGAGGGGAGGAAAAAAGCGGATGGCTACACCTTC
CDR3aa: CASSLEGRKKADGYTF

v_gene: TRBV7-9
j_gene: TRBJ2-7
abundance: .
d_gene: .
CDR3nt: TGTGCCAGCAGCTTAGTGGATCTGGGGAGCTCCTACGAGCAGTACTTC
CDR3aa: CASSLVDLGSSYEQYF

v_gene: TRBV7-2
j_gene: TRBJ1-1
abundance: .
d_gene: .
CDR3nt: TGTGCCAGCAGCTTTCCGGGTGGCACTGAAGCTTTCTTT
CDR3aa: CASSFPGGTEAFF

v_gene: TRBV7-9
j_gene: TRBJ1-5
abundance: .
d_gene: .
CDR3nt: TGTGCCAGCAGCTTCCAAAATCAGCCCCAGCATTTT
CDR3aa: CASSFQNQPQHF

v_gene: TRBV5-1
j_gene: TRBJ1-4
abundance: .
d_gene: .
CDR3nt: TGCGCCAGCAGCGACCCACAGGGTAACAATGAAAAACTGTTTTTT
CDR3aa: CASSDPQGNNEKLFF

v_gene: TRBV6-4
j_gene: TRBJ2-3
abundance: few
d_gene: TRBD2
CDR3nt: TGTGCCAGCAGCCTGACTAGCGGGAGAGGCGGAGATACGCAGTATTTT
CDR3aa: CASSLTSGRGGDTQYF

v_gene: TRBV4-3
j_gene: TRBJ1-6
abundance: few
d_gene: .
CDR3nt: TGCGCCAGCAGCCAGACAGTTTTTTCACCCCTCCACTTT
CDR3aa: CASSQTVFSPLHF

v_gene: TRBV2
j_gene: TRBJ1-1
abundance: .
d_gene: TRBD1
CDR3nt: TGTGCCAGCAGTGAACAGGGGGCCGGCACTGAAGCTTTCTTT
CDR3aa: CASSEQGAGTEAFF

v_gene: TRBV21-1
j_gene: TRBJ1-1
abundance: .
d_gene: .
CDR3nt: TGTGCCAGCAGCAGAAACAGGGGGCCCAGCAACGACACTGAAGCTTTCTTT
CDR3aa: CASSRNRGPSNDTEAFF

v_gene: TRBV28
j_gene: TRBJ2-3
abundance: once
d_gene: .
CDR3nt: TGTGCCAGCAGTTTATCATTACAGCCGGGAAGAGCCGATACGCAGTATTTT
CDR3aa: CASSLSLQPGRADTQYF

v_gene: TRBV7-9
j_gene: TRBJ2-1
abundance: few
d_gene: TRBD2
CDR3nt: TGTGCCAGCAGCCCGGGGGGGGTGGGAAACTACAATGAGCAGTTCTTC
CDR3aa: CASSPGGVGNYNEQFF

v_gene: TRBV5-6
j_gene: TRBJ2-1
abundance: .
d_gene: .
CDR3nt: TGTGCCAGCAGCCCCGGAATAGGAGTTAATAACAATGAGCAGTTCTTC
CDR3aa: CASSPGIGVNNNEQFF